This TCR beta chain stems from a study of T cells in Graves' hyperthyroidism and ophthalmopathy. Points from the study as a whole: Expanded thyroid clonotypes (above 0.001) were mostly also found in blood.

CDR1 SGHDT and CDR2 YYEEEE come from the germline V gene. This CDR3 contains 14 residues. V shed 4 bases, J shed 5 bases, and the junction held 6 bases outside the gene matches. Source material for PBMCs was 10 ml fresh peripheral blood. RNA transcripts gave rise to amplified TCR beta CDR3 regions. In the first-round RT-PCR of the TCR CDR3, the HTBI primer set was used. TCRdb fed the multiplex PCR reads into MiXCR, producing one record per CDR3 protein. The sample holds about 640,000 distinct CDR3 sequences, 14% seen once. This clonotype was counted many times. Its target is not known. The clonotype was recovered from a woman aged 50 to 65 with Graves' ophthalmopathy. V gene TRBV5-6 combines with J gene TRBJ1-2; 9 bases line up with TRBD1. Sequencing was carried out using blood. CDR3 region: CASSTGQGRYGYTF. The CDR3 nucleotides read TGTGCCAGCAGCACGGGACAGGGAAGGTATGGCTACACCTTC. The full variable domain, with the rest looked up from reference TRBV5-6 and TRBJ1-2, is DAGVTQSPTHLIKTRGQQVTLRCSPKSGHDTVSWYQQALGQGPQFIFQYYEEEERQRGNFPDRFSGHQFPNYSSELNVNALLLGDSALYLCASSTGQGRYGYTFGSGTRLTVV.